This TCR beta chain was captured by sequencing in a study of cytomegalovirus exposure and HLA in healthy donors. V dropped 6 bases and J dropped 5 bases, with 17 bases sitting between them. The length of the CDR3 is 15 residues. In germline, CDR1 is SEHNR, CDR2 FQNEAQ (reference sequence). Sequencing was performed with immunoSEQ multiplex PCR; in TCRdb, only in-frame clones are kept and a portion is missing. The table shows 78,000 or so clones, with 90% to 96% occurring only once. The source is a young man in good health and CMV-seropositive. The chain joins TRBV7-9 to TRBJ2-1; possibly TRBD2 for D (5 bases). Source material: PBMCs. CDR3 bases: TGTGCCAGCAGAGCAAGCCTAGCCCCAAACAATGAGCAGTTCTTC. It yields the protein CASRASLAPNNEQFF.